The text below deals with one TCR beta chain. CDR1 is GTSNPN and CDR2 is SVGIG in the germline V gene (reference sequence). The CDR3 is 17 amino acids. The V segment lost 3 bases and the J segment 3 bases; nucleotides outside the gene matches: 15. These data come from a study of PD-L1 blockade in urothelial cancer. Background on the study: Each participant's history included 0 to 3 prior chemotherapy regimens. Specimens of blood held a median count of roughly 140,000 T cells.

The protocol was immunoSEQ multiplex PCR, while the TCRdb copy is restricted to in-frame clones and leaves out a portion. The sample holds approximately 80,000 clones, 82% seen once. Patients suffered from locally advanced or metastatic urothelial carcinoma. This material consisted of PBMCs, taken around atezolizumab (anti-PD-L1) treatment. The V and J genes are TRBV30 and TRBJ2-7; TRBD1 matches at 9 bases. This receptor was identified in a man between 70 and 80 years old with urothelial cancer. CDR3 region: CAWRSSGTGLRVYEQYF. As DNA, the CDR3 is TGTGCCTGGAGGAGCTCAGGGACAGGGCTTAGAGTCTACGAGCAGTACTTC.